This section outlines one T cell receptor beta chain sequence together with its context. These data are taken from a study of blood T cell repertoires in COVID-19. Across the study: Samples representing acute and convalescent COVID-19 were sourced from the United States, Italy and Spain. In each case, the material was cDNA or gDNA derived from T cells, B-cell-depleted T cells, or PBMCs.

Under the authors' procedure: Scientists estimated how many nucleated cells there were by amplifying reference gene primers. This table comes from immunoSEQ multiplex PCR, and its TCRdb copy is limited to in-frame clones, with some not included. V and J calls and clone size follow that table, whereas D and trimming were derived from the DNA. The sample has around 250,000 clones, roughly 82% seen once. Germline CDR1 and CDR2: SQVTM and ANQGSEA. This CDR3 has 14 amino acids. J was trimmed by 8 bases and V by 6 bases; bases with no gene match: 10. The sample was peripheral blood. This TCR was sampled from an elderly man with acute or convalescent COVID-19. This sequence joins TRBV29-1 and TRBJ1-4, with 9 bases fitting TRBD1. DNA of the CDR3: TGCAGCGTGTCTACCGGGACAGGGTTAGAAAAACTGTTTTTT. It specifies CSVSTGTGLEKLFF.